Below are 5 T cell receptor beta chains sequenced from a single sample in a study of blood T cell repertoires in COVID-19. Assay used: immunoSEQ multiplex PCR; TCRdb lists only in-frame clones, some missing. The top ten clones hold about 26% of a sample with about 210,000 clones, 85% to 90% of them seen once. Source material: PBMCs or T cells enriched from blood (not recorded which). Receptors were obtained from a woman in her thirties or forties in a cohort exposed to, infected with or recovered from COVID-19 (not recorded which).

This sequence joins TRBV4-1 and TRBJ2-5, with TRBD2 matching 8 bases. CDR1 is MGHRA and CDR2 is YSYEKL in the germline V gene. V shed 1 base and J 0 bases; nucleotides not matched to a gene: 7. The CDR3 totals 17 residues. CDR3 bases: TGCGCCAGCAGCCAAGGTCGGGGGGGGACGTACCAAGAGACCCAGTACTTC. Protein product: CASSQGRGGTYQETQYF.

This chain links TRBV7-6 with TRBJ1-1; D uncertain. Trimming stripped 2 bases from V and 5 bases from J, with 15 bases between. From germline, CDR1 is SGHVS and CDR2 FNYEAQ. CDR3 size: 15 residues. DNA of the CDR3: TGTGCCAGCAGCTTAAAGGCTCAGGAGGGAACTGAAGCTTTCTTT. It is translated as CASSLKAQEGTEAFF.

V usage is TRBV7-8 and J usage is TRBJ2-7; D ambiguous. The CDR3 runs 14 residues. The V end was cut by 1 base, the J end by 4 bases, with 11 bases between. Per germline, CDR1 SGHVS and CDR2 FQNEAQ. The CDR3 region has the DNA TGTGCCAGCAGCTTAGGGGCATCAGGTTACGAGCAGTACTTC. Translating it yields CASSLGASGYEQYF.

The V and J genes are TRBV28 and TRBJ1-2; D is ambiguous. The ends were cut back, 8 bases at V and 5 bases at J, with 12 bases in the middle. Germline lookup yields CDR1 MDHEN and CDR2 SYDVKM. CDR3 size: 12 residues. The CDR3: CASGLTEYGYTF. The DNA of the CDR3 is TGTGCCAGCGGCCTAACAGAGTATGGCTACACCTTC.

The V gene is TRBV9, the J gene TRBJ2-1; D is unclear. Trimming removed 0 bases at V and 9 bases at J, with 16 bases between. The length of the CDR3 is 15 residues. CDR1 and CDR2 from the germline V gene are SGDLS and YYNGEE. DNA for the CDR3: TGTGCCAGCAGCGTAGATGGCTCCAGGTCGAGTGAGCAGTTCTTC. It encodes CASSVDGSRSSEQFF.